Listed below are T cell receptor beta chains from one sample, sequenced in a study of blood T cells in healthy people across ages. TCRdb re-analysed the 5' RACE reads in MiXCR, keeping a single row per CDR3 protein. The data show about 1.6 million distinct CDR3 sequences, 30% to 35% seen once. Sequencing was done on a sample of blood. The receptors stem from a young woman in good health. CDR3s include the opening cysteine and the closing phenylalanine or tryptophan. D genes are given only for firm matches. The listing skips clone size in some rows; elsewhere it reads once, few, many or a size class.

V gene,D gene,J gene,clone size,CDR3 DNA,CDR3 protein
TRBV4-1,-,TRBJ1-4,-,TGCGCCAGCAGATCCCTAATGAGGATTAATGAAAAACTGTTTTTT,CASRSLMRINEKLFF
TRBV7-9,TRBD2,TRBJ2-5,-,TGTGCCAGCAGCTTAGGGGTCCTAGCGGTGTACCAAGAGACCCAGTACTTC,CASSLGVLAVYQETQYF
TRBV10-2,-,TRBJ2-1,-,TGCACCAGCAGTGAAGGGGGTGAGCAGTTCTTC,CTSSEGGEQFF
TRBV20-1,-,TRBJ1-1,-,TGCAGTGCGGTGAAATTGGGGGCCATGAACACTGAAGCTTTCTTT,CSAVKLGAMNTEAFF
TRBV27,-,TRBJ2-1,-,TGTGCCAGCAGCCCAACAGGTATCTCCTACAATGAGCAGTTCTTC,CASSPTGISYNEQFF
TRBV20-1,-,TRBJ1-2,-,TGCAGTGCTAGAGTCGGCCAGGAGCGAGGCTACACCTTC,CSARVGQERGYTF
TRBV9,-,TRBJ1-2,-,TGTGCCAGCAGCGTAGATGGGCAGGGGAACTATGGCTACACCTTC,CASSVDGQGNYGYTF
TRBV19,-,TRBJ2-2,-,TGTGCCAGTAGTGTGGACAACACCGGGGAGCTGTTTTTT,CASSVDNTGELFF
TRBV27,TRBD2,TRBJ2-1,-,TGTGCCAGCAGTTTACGATTCGGGAGCGGGAGTGCAGGAAATGAGCAGTTCTTC,CASSLRFGSGSAGNEQFF
TRBV9,-,TRBJ1-2,few,TGTGCCAGCAGCGTAGAAGCGGGGAGGGCCTACTATGGCTACACCTTC,CASSVEAGRAYYGYTF
TRBV12-3/TRBV12-4,-,TRBJ2-1,-,TGTGCCTGCAGTCCTCGAGCTTACAATGAGCAGTTCTTC,CACSPRAYNEQFF
TRBV24-1,TRBD1,TRBJ2-7,few,TGTGCCACCAGTGACACCGAGACAGGGACCTACGAGCAGTACTTC,CATSDTETGTYEQYF
TRBV20-1,-,TRBJ2-3,few,TGCAGTGCTCAGACCGATCTAGGGGCAGATACGCAGTATTTT,CSAQTDLGADTQYF
TRBV5-1,-,TRBJ2-7,-,TGCGCCAGCAGCTTGGGTGTCAGTCACACCACTGGTCCCTACGAGCAGTACTTC,CASSLGVSHTTGPYEQYF
TRBV7-6,-,TRBJ1-4,-,TGTGCCAGCAGCTTAGAGCCTACAACTAATGAAAAACTGTTTTTT,CASSLEPTTNEKLFF
TRBV21-1,-,TRBJ1-5,once,TGTGCCAGCGGGAAGAAGTTCAATCAGCCCCAGCATTTT,CASGKKFNQPQHF
TRBV4-1,TRBD1,TRBJ2-3,-,TGCGCCAGCAGCCAGACAGGGTTTTTGACAGATACGCAGTATTTT,CASSQTGFLTDTQYF
TRBV5-1,-,TRBJ2-3,-,TGCGCCAGCAAGCTACTGGCAGACGTTACAGATACGCAGTATTTT,CASKLLADVTDTQYF
TRBV19,-,TRBJ1-2,-,TGTGCCAGTAGTATAGGGACAGCTCTTCAGAACTATGGCTACACCTTC,CASSIGTALQNYGYTF
TRBV6-5,-,TRBJ2-7,-,TGTGCCAGCAGTTACGCGGCTCGGAGGAACGAGCAGTACTTC,CASSYAARRNEQYF
TRBV2,TRBD1,TRBJ1-5,-,TGTGCCAGCAGTGAAGCGCGGGCAGGGGGGCAGCCCCAGCATTTT,CASSEARAGGQPQHF
TRBV20-1,-,TRBJ2-3,many,TGCAGTGCTAGTCGTAGCACAGATACGCAGTATTTT,CSASRSTDTQYF
TRBV27,-,TRBJ2-7,-,TGTGCCAGCAGTTTATCCACTCCACAGACCTACGAGCAGTACTTC,CASSLSTPQTYEQYF
TRBV29-1,-,TRBJ2-3,-,TGCAGCTTTGGGCCCGAGAGGAGCACAGATACGCAGTATTTT,CSFGPERSTDTQYF
TRBV5-1,-,TRBJ1-4,few,TGCGCCAGCAGCTTGGGTCGGGAAAGTGAAAAACTGTTTTTT,CASSLGRESEKLFF
TRBV29-1,-,TRBJ2-4,many,TGCAGCGTTGGCGGGCGGGAAAAAAACATTCAGTACTTC,CSVGGREKNIQYF
TRBV18,-,TRBJ2-3,few,TGTGCCAGCTCACCAGTCCCAGATACGCAGTATTTT,CASSPVPDTQYF
TRBV12-3/TRBV12-4,-,TRBJ2-7,-,TGTGCCAGCAGTCCTGCGGGTACTGGGGGTGAGCAGTACTTC,CASSPAGTGGEQYF
TRBV7-9,-,TRBJ1-2,-,TGTGCCAGCAGCCCCGCCATGGGATGGGAATCTAACTATGGCTACACCTTC,CASSPAMGWESNYGYTF
TRBV4-1,TRBD2,TRBJ2-1,-,TGCGCCAGCAGCCCCTTAAGGCTAGCGGGAGAGAGCTCCTACAATGAGCAGTTCTTC,CASSPLRLAGESSYNEQFF
TRBV20-1,-,TRBJ1-2,-,TGCAGTGCCGAGGGACAAAGCTATGGCTACACCTTC,CSAEGQSYGYTF
TRBV7-9,-,TRBJ2-1,-,TGTGCCAGCAGCCAGGGACCCCTCGGGCGGGTTACCTACAATGAGCAGTTCTTC,CASSQGPLGRVTYNEQFF
TRBV5-1,TRBD2,TRBJ2-1,few,TGCGCCAGCAGCTTTACCGGGACTAGCGGGATCAATGAGCAGTTCTTC,CASSFTGTSGINEQFF
TRBV7-3,-,TRBJ2-7,-,TGTGCCAGCAGCTTAGGGACTTCGAGCGAGCAGTACTTC,CASSLGTSSEQYF
TRBV5-1,-,TRBJ2-1,few,TGCGCCAGCAGCTTGGAGTTATCGGACCAGCAGTTCTTC,CASSLELSDQQFF
TRBV7-6,TRBD2,TRBJ2-1,-,TGTGCCAGCAGCTTAGGGGTTAGCGGGGGGTCGAATGAGCAGTTCTTC,CASSLGVSGGSNEQFF
TRBV4-2,-,TRBJ1-2,-,TGTGCCAGCAGCTACGGGGCAGGGGAAGGCTATGGCTACACCTTC,CASSYGAGEGYGYTF
TRBV2,-,TRBJ2-7,-,TGTGCCAGCAGTGTAGGCCCATTTGGCGAGCAGTACTTC,CASSVGPFGEQYF
TRBV5-1,-,TRBJ1-2,few,TGCGCCAGCAGCCTGGAGGGGGGATACGTAAATGGCTACACCTTC,CASSLEGGYVNGYTF
TRBV20-1,-,TRBJ1-2,-,TGCAGTGCTACATTGAAGGGGGGTTATGGCTACACCTTC,CSATLKGGYGYTF